The text below deals with one TCR beta chain. The data were taken from a study of blood T cell repertoires in COVID-19. Study-level background: From the United States, Italy and Spain came samples of acute and convalescent COVID-19. In each case, the material was cDNA or gDNA derived from T cells, B-cell-depleted T cells, or PBMCs.

Study processing details: Estimation of nucleated cell counts was performed using reference gene primer amplification. TCRdb's table, derived via immunoSEQ multiplex PCR, lists solely in-frame clones and lacks some. That table furnishes V, J and clone size, whereas the DNA furnished D and trimming. The sample has 150,000 to 200,000 clones; roughly 80% are singletons. V lost 1 base, J lost 4 bases, and 6 bases stayed unmatched. The germline V gene has CDR1 SEHNR and CDR2 FQNEAQ (reference sequence). The length of the CDR3 is 15 residues. The chain combines TRBV7-9 with TRBJ1-2; 7 nucleotides align to TRBD1. Sequencing was carried out using peripheral blood. This receptor was taken from a man between 25 and 39 years old with active or convalescent COVID-19. The CDR3 region is CASSLGSGQVYGYTF. CDR3 bases: TGTGCCAGCAGCTTAGGATCTGGACAGGTCTATGGCTACACCTTC.